These 27 T cell receptor beta chains were all obtained from the same sample, sequenced in a study of T cells in Graves' hyperthyroidism and ophthalmopathy. Researchers amplified the TCR beta CDR3 regions from RNA transcripts. Researchers ran a first-round RT-PCR on the TCR CDR3 using the HTBI primer set. TCRdb recomputed calls from the multiplex PCR reads with MiXCR, one row per CDR3 protein. The table lists roughly 290,000 distinct CDR3 sequences, roughly 14% of them singletons, with more than 7.5% in the top ten. Material: blood. The receptors stem from a young woman with Graves' hyperthyroidism that later progressed to Graves' ophthalmopathy.

This clonotype was counted ten times or more. The chain links TRBV6-1 to TRBJ2-1; 8 nucleotides line up with TRBD1. Germline V gene data show CDR1 as MNHNS and CDR2 as SASEGT. CDR3 length: 14 residues. J gave up 9 bases and V 11 bases, and 15 bases lay outside the gene matches. CDR3 amino acids: CACGQGQLIREQFF. The CDR3 DNA sequence: TGTGCCTGCGGACAGGGCCAACTAATACGTGAGCAGTTCTTC.

This chain uses TRBV7-2 with TRBJ2-7, with 7 bases fitting TRBD1. CDR1 SGHTA and CDR2 FQGNSA come from the germline V gene. CDR3 length equals 15 residues. After removal of 4 bases from V and 2 bases from J, the junction contained 8 bases not matched to a gene. This CDR3 is CASSSQWDRPYEQYF. CDR3 in DNA: TGTGCCAGCAGCTCCCAATGGGACAGACCCTACGAGCAGTACTTC.

This clonotype has at least ten counts. This chain links TRBV20-1 with TRBJ1-2; no firm D call. In germline, CDR1 is DFQATT, CDR2 SNEGSKA (reference sequence). This CDR3 has 12 amino acids. With 3 bases removed from V and 8 bases from J, the gap between germline ends came to 13 bases. Here the CDR3 DNA reads TGCAGTGCTAGCGCAGGTCAAAGCGGCTACACCTTC. Translated: CSASAGQSGYTF.

This clonotype was seen only once. The chain recombines TRBV2 with TRBJ2-3; the D gene is possibly TRBD2 (5 bases). The germline gives CDR1 SNHLY, CDR2 FYNNEI. CDR3 size: 15 residues. The V and J ends lost 6 bases and 1 base respectively, with 14 bases between them. CDR3 DNA sequence: TGTGCCAGCAGACAGAAGGAGGATCGCACAGATACGCAGTATTTT. It specifies CASRQKEDRTDTQYF.

This clonotype was found many times. The chain joins TRBV11-2 to TRBJ1-1, with TRBD1 matching over 8 bases. The V segment lost 3 bases and the J segment 0 bases; nucleotides outside the gene matches: 3. The length of the CDR3 is 15 residues. The germline gives CDR1 SGHAT, CDR2 FQNNGV. The CDR3 protein is CASSLEQGVNTEAFF. Written as DNA, the CDR3 is TGTGCCAGCAGCTTGGAACAGGGGGTGAACACTGAAGCTTTCTTT.

This clonotype was detected ten times or more. J is TRBJ1-5 and V is TRBV7-2; TRBD1 might be the D (6 bases). This CDR3 comprises 13 residues. Germline CDR1 is SGHTA and CDR2 is FQGNSA. V lost 4 bases to trimming and J lost 6 bases, with 10 bases between them. This chain's CDR3 is CASSSDRPQPQHF. The CDR3 coding sequence is TGTGCCAGCAGCTCCGACAGGCCTCAGCCCCAGCATTTT.

This clonotype was counted many times. The rearrangement uses TRBV7-3 and TRBJ2-1, with D uncertain. The germline CDR1 and CDR2 sequences are SGHTA and FQGTGA. Trimming removed 3 bases from V and 0 bases from J, with 9 bases in between. The CDR3 consists of 15 residues. The CDR3 reads CASSFHWSSYNEQFF. As DNA, the CDR3 is TGTGCCAGCAGCTTTCACTGGAGCTCCTACAATGAGCAGTTCTTC.

This chain connects TRBV28 to TRBJ1-5, with TRBD1 matching over 9 bases. This CDR3 has 15 amino acids. V dropped 5 bases and J dropped 2; count of bases not matched to a gene: 4. Germline CDR1 and CDR2: MDHEN and SYDVKM. DNA of the CDR3: TGTGCCAGCAGTAAAGACAGGGGGGGCAATCAGCCCCAGCATTTT. It codes for CASSKDRGGNQPQHF.

This clonotype was seen many times. The rearrangement uses TRBV2 and TRBJ2-3, with TRBD2 as a possible D gene (6 bases). CDR3 length: 13 amino acids. Germline CDR1 and CDR2: SNHLY and FYNNEI. V lost 6 bases to trimming and J lost 7 bases, with 14 bases between them. CDR3 nucleotide sequence: TGTGCCAGCAGGCGGGACTCCCGTTATACGCAGTATTTT. Its translation: CASRRDSRYTQYF.

This clonotype was detected many times. The chain is built from TRBV19 and TRBJ2-7, with D perhaps TRBD1 or TRBD2 (6 bases each). Germline values: CDR1 LNHDA, CDR2 SQIVND (reference sequence). V shed 10 bases and J shed 3 bases, with 10 bases lying between them. This CDR3 is 11 amino acids long. The CDR3 loop is CATGALYEQYF. CDR3 nucleotides: TGTGCCACGGGGGCCCTCTACGAGCAGTACTTC.

The chain is built from TRBV6-1 and TRBJ1-4; no clear D gene. Germline loops: CDR1 MNHNS, CDR2 SASEGT. V lost 7 bases, J lost 3 bases, and 12 bases lay in between. The CDR3 runs 14 residues. CDR3 sequence reads: CASNPGGSNEKLFF. CDR3 in DNA: TGTGCCAGCAACCCGGGTGGCTCTAATGAAAAACTGTTTTTT.

This clonotype was observed a handful of times. V usage is TRBV27 and J usage is TRBJ2-7; D is perhaps TRBD1 (5 bases). CDR1 and CDR2 from the germline V gene are MNHEY and SMNVEV (reference sequence). The V end lost 2 bases, the J end lost 5 bases, and 16 bases lay between the germline ends. The CDR3 totals 15 residues. The CDR3 region is CASSLARQIVNEQYF. The CDR3 bases are TGTGCCAGCAGTTTAGCGAGACAGATCGTTAACGAGCAGTACTTC.

This clonotype occurred many times. The V and J genes are TRBV5-5 and TRBJ1-1; D is unclear. Trimming shortened V by 0 bases and J by 3 bases, and 6 bases separated the two germline ends. The CDR3 extends over 13 amino acids. Germline V gene data show CDR1 as SGHKS and CDR2 as YYEKEE (reference sequence). CDR3 in DNA: TGTGCCAGCAGCTTGGCGGCAGACACTGAAGCTTTCTTT. As protein: CASSLAADTEAFF.

This clonotype was recorded at least ten times. This chain connects TRBV6-2 or TRBV6-3 to TRBJ2-7; 8 nucleotides align to TRBD2. The CDR3 covers 15 residues. Germline V gives CDR1 MNHEY, CDR2 SVGEGT. Unmatched junction bases numbered 10, after V lost 7 bases and J lost 2 bases. DNA of the CDR3: TGTGCCAGCAACCACGGACTAGCCCCAACCTACGAGCAGTACTTC. It translates to CASNHGLAPTYEQYF.

In its sample, this clonotype was seen many times. V and J are TRBV11-3 and TRBJ2-1; 9 nucleotides agree with TRBD2. J lost 7 bases, V lost 4 bases, and 14 bases had no gene match. The CDR3 contains 17 residues. The V gene's germline CDR1 is SGHNT and CDR2 YENEEA. CDR3 sequence (DNA): TGTGCCAGCAGCTCTCGGGGGAATAGCGGGAGACTAAATGAGCAGTTCTTC. It is translated as CASSSRGNSGRLNEQFF.

Here the CDR3 reads CASSLIAGEVDTQYF. The CDR3 coding sequence is TGTGCCAGCAGTTTAATAGCGGGAGAGGTAGATACGCAGTATTTT. The chain links TRBV28 to TRBJ2-3, with TRBD2 matching over 9 bases. The CDR3 loop spans 15 amino acids. With V trimmed by 2 bases and J by 5 bases, 5 bases remained unmatched. Germline V CDR1 and CDR2: MDHEN, SYDVKM.

In this sample, this clonotype turned up a few times. The chain combines TRBV5-1 with TRBJ1-1, with D tentatively TRBD1 (5 bases). The germline V and J ends were trimmed by 2 bases and 10 bases, with 18 bases remaining between them. The CDR3 has 14 residues. CDR1 SGHRS and CDR2 YFSETQ come from the germline V gene. CDR3 region: CASSFGGTGDGAFF. The CDR3 DNA is TGCGCCAGCAGCTTTGGGGGAACAGGAGACGGAGCTTTCTTT.

A few counts support this clonotype. The V call is TRBV28, the J call TRBJ2-1; TRBD2 agrees at 11 bases. CDR3 length equals 16 residues. V lost 2 bases, J lost 3 bases, and 3 bases stayed unmatched. The germline gives CDR1 MDHEN, CDR2 SYDVKM. The CDR3 loop reads CASSLGGLADYNEQFF. CDR3 bases: TGTGCCAGCAGTTTAGGGGGACTAGCGGACTACAATGAGCAGTTCTTC.

This clonotype was recorded at least ten times. The genes are TRBV5-1 and TRBJ1-6, with 7 bases aligning to TRBD1. The CDR3 runs to 14 residues. The ends lost 0 bases at V and 8 bases at J; junction bases unmatched: 2. CDR1 is SGHRS, CDR2 YFSETQ, per germline. The DNA of the CDR3 is TGCGCCAGCAGCTTGGAAACAGGGGATTCACCCCTCCACTTT. Translating gives CASSLETGDSPLHF. The complete variable domain, with remaining parts taken from reference TRBV5-1 and TRBJ1-6, reads KAGVTQTPRYLIKTRGQQVTLSCSPISGHRSVSWYQQTPGQGLQFLFEYFSETQRNKGNFPGRFSGRQFSNSRSEMNVSTLELGDSALYLCASSLETGDSPLHFGNGTRLTVT.

This clonotype was recorded many times. The V call is TRBV30, the J call TRBJ2-7; D unclear. Germline V gene lookup returns CDR1 GTSNPN and CDR2 SVGIG (reference sequence). The V end lost 0 bases, the J end lost 6 bases, and 9 bases lay between the germline ends. This CDR3 contains 12 residues. The DNA of the CDR3 is TGTGCCTGGAGTGTTTCGAGAATCGAGCAGTACTTC. This translates into CAWSVSRIEQYF.

This clonotype was recorded a few times. This chain connects TRBV20-1 to TRBJ2-7; 12 nucleotides agree with TRBD1. Losses at the gene ends were 3 bases for V and 3 bases for J; bases not matched to a gene: 9. This CDR3 spans 16 amino acids. Germline V gene sequence: CDR1 DFQATT, CDR2 SNEGSKA (reference sequence). Written as DNA, the CDR3 is TGCAGTGCTAGGGGGACAGGGGGCGAGGGTGGCTACGAGCAGTACTTC. Translation: CSARGTGGEGGYEQYF.

The chain combines TRBV12-3 or TRBV12-4 with TRBJ2-6; 12 bases are shared with TRBD1. The CDR3 covers 17 residues. V was clipped by 5 bases and J by 3 bases; unmatched bases: 5. CDR3 residues: CASSAGTGGGGANVLTF. The CDR3, as DNA: TGTGCCAGCAGTGCCGGGACAGGGGGCGGTGGGGCCAACGTCCTGACTTTC.

This clonotype was observed at least ten times. The V and J genes are TRBV28 and TRBJ1-5, with a possible D match to TRBD1 (5 bases). CDR1 MDHEN and CDR2 SYDVKM come from the germline V gene. Trimming took off 3 bases at V and 4 bases at J, with 16 bases between the two ends. The CDR3 extends over 16 amino acids. Here the CDR3 DNA reads TGTGCCAGCAGTTTTTGGATGTTAGGGGAAAATCAGCCCCAGCATTTT. Translation: CASSFWMLGENQPQHF.

This clonotype came up a few times. J is TRBJ2-3 and V is TRBV4-1, with D possibly TRBD2 on 6 matching bases. Per the germline V gene, CDR1 is MGHRA and CDR2 is YSYEKL. V was shortened by 4 bases and J by 7 bases, with 18 bases between the two germline ends. The CDR3 has 15 amino acids. Here the CDR3 DNA reads TGCGCCAGCAGCCGCTCGGGGGTAGCGGCTAATACGCAGTATTTT. Translating gives CASSRSGVAANTQYF.

This clonotype was counted ten times or more. The chain has TRBV12-3 or TRBV12-4 and TRBJ2-5, with 8 bases matching TRBD2. The CDR3 loop spans 15 amino acids. V lost 8 bases and J lost 6; bases outside the gene matches: 14. The CDR3 sequence is CASGLFTSGTKTQYF. The CDR3 DNA reads as TGTGCCAGCGGGCTCTTCACTAGCGGTACGAAGACCCAGTACTTC.

This clonotype occurred many times. The CDR3 is CSVGGEELSSTDTQYF. CDR3 bases: TGCAGCGTGGGGGGGGAGGAGTTATCTAGCACAGATACGCAGTATTTT. The rearrangement links TRBV29-1 to TRBJ2-3; 7 positions agree with TRBD2. The CDR3 is 16 residues long. Unmatched junction bases numbered 12, after V lost 6 bases and J lost 0 bases. Germline values: CDR1 SQVTM, CDR2 ANQGSEA.

The sample holds many counts of this clonotype. The rearrangement uses TRBV18 and TRBJ2-2; 9 nucleotides line up with TRBD2. Trimming cost V 0 bases and J 2 bases; bases outside gene matches: 1. Germline assignment: CDR1 KGHSH and CDR2 LQKENI. The length of the CDR3 is 16 residues. In nucleotides, the CDR3 is TGTGCCAGCTCACCACCGCTAGCGGGAAACACCGGGGAGCTGTTTTTT. Translation: CASSPPLAGNTGELFF.